Here is one TCR beta chain with its context. Its antigen is still unknown. Germline V gives CDR1 LNHDA, CDR2 SQIVND (reference sequence). The CDR3 consists of 15 residues. The ends were cut back, 2 bases at V and 3 bases at J, with 14 bases in the middle. Profiled with immunoSEQ multiplex PCR; TCRdb holds only in-frame clones, not every one. This table has more than 70,000 clones, nearly 95% appearing once. The data originate from a study of PD-1 blockade in classical Hodgkin lymphoma. Following autologous stem cell transplantation, relapse occurred in every patient, and exposure to brentuximab vedotin varied. General study results and limits: Healthy donors were reported to have higher baseline TCR diversity than newly diagnosed patients. Patients newly diagnosed and complete responders had comparable baseline diversity. Significantly greater TCR diversity emerged by C4D1 in CD4+ cells but not CD8+ cells.

The gene calls are TRBV19 and TRBJ2-7, with D uncertain. This TCR came from a human donor with classical Hodgkin lymphoma. The sequenced sample was peripheral blood mononuclear cells (PBMCs), obtained before the second cycle of nivolumab. CDR3 in amino acids: CASSIRSLTIYEQYF. CDR3 in DNA: TGTGCCAGTAGTATACGGTCCCTTACCATCTACGAGCAGTACTTC.